The source of this T cell receptor (beta chain) is a study of blood T cell repertoires in COVID-19. Study at large: Acute-phase and convalescent COVID-19 samples originated in the United States, Italy and Spain. Sample material is recorded as cDNA or gDNA derived from T cells, B-cell-depleted T cells, or PBMCs.

In the original analysis: Amplification of reference gene primers was used by the study to estimate nucleated cell counts. Clones were read by immunoSEQ multiplex PCR, and TCRdb kept only the in-frame ones, dropping some. V and J calls plus clone size are reproduced from that table; the DNA served to infer D and trimming. Of under 130,000 clones listed, about 85% are singletons. Of note for this clone: In the same sample, other DNA sequences code for this CDR3.

This CDR3 has 15 amino acids. With V trimmed by 3 bases and J by 7 bases, 7 bases remained unmatched. CDR1 and CDR2 from the germline V gene are SGHRS and YFSETQ. J is TRBJ1-6 and V is TRBV5-1; 7 bases fit TRBD1. This TCR was sampled from a human donor in a cohort sampled during active COVID-19. The sequencing input was peripheral blood. The CDR3 protein is CASSWDDRENSPLHF. The CDR3, as DNA: TGCGCCAGCAGCTGGGATGACAGGGAAAATTCACCCCTCCACTTT.